The 9 T cell receptor beta chains below come from one sample, sequenced in a study of T cells in Graves' hyperthyroidism and ophthalmopathy. From RNA transcripts, TCR beta CDR3 regions were amplified. First-round RT-PCR targeting the TCR CDR3 was performed with the HTBI primer set. One entry per CDR3 protein results from TCRdb running MiXCR on the multiplex PCR reads. This sample carries about 700,000 distinct CDR3 sequences, 14% of them seen once, and the ten largest clones take approximately 10%. The specimen was blood. The receptors originated from a woman in her late teens or twenties with Graves' hyperthyroidism.

This clonotype has only a few counts. The CDR3 DNA reads TGTGCCAGCAGCTTGGGACAGATGTCTGGCGAGCAGTACTTC. As protein: CASSLGQMSGEQYF. The chain has TRBV7-2 and TRBJ2-7, with 7 bases fitting TRBD1. Unmatched junction bases numbered 8, after V lost 3 bases and J lost 6 bases. The CDR3 totals 14 residues. CDR1 is SGHTA, CDR2 FQGNSA, per germline.

This clonotype was recorded at least ten times. The chain couples TRBV5-1 to TRBJ2-4; TRBD2 is a possible D gene (5 bases). The V and J ends lost 0 bases and 0 bases respectively, with 7 bases between them. The CDR3 is 15 amino acids. CDR1 and CDR2 from the germline V gene are SGHRS and YFSETQ. CDR3 coding DNA: TGCGCCAGCAGCTTGGATGGACTAGCCAAAAACATTCAGTACTTC. Its protein product is CASSLDGLAKNIQYF.

This clonotype has a count of ten or more. This rearrangement joins TRBV29-1 to TRBJ2-1; perhaps TRBD2 as D (5 bases). The CDR3 runs to 16 residues. The germline CDR1 and CDR2 sequences are SQVTM and ANQGSEA. V was cut by 0 bases and J by 6 bases, with 18 bases left in between. CDR3 sequence reads: CSVEDYGFTSFNEQFF. The CDR3 DNA follows: TGCAGCGTTGAAGATTACGGGTTCACTAGTTTCAATGAGCAGTTCTTC.

In this sample, this clonotype turned up many times. The V gene is TRBV6-5, the J gene TRBJ2-3; D is undetermined. Trimming took 2 bases from V and 0 from J, leaving 12 bases between them. Germline CDR1 is MNHEY and CDR2 is SVGAGI. There are 16 residues in the CDR3. The CDR3 DNA is TGTGCCAGCAGTTACACCCCTTGGGCAAGCACAGATACGCAGTATTTT. It specifies CASSYTPWASTDTQYF.

This clonotype occurred many times. The chain recombines TRBV7-2 with TRBJ2-5; TRBD2 matches 12 bases. V trimming: 5 bases; J trimming: 5 bases; junction bases outside the gene matches: 6. The CDR3 is made up of 15 amino acids. Germline assignment: CDR1 SGHTA and CDR2 FQGNSA. CDR3 coding DNA: TGTGCCAGCAGCGCTAGCGGGAGGGCCCGGGAGACCCAGTACTTC. Its protein is CASSASGRARETQYF.

This chain connects TRBV19 to TRBJ2-7; no definite D call. The V end was cut by 0 bases, the J end by 6 bases, with 15 bases between. Germline CDR1 and CDR2: LNHDA and SQIVND (reference sequence). The CDR3 contains 15 residues. CDR3 sequence reads: CASSIDQQSGVEQYF. Here the CDR3 DNA reads TGTGCCAGTAGTATAGATCAACAGTCTGGGGTCGAGCAGTACTTC.

This clonotype was seen ten or more times. The rearrangement uses TRBV28 and TRBJ2-7; the match to TRBD1 covers 9 bases. With 5 bases clipped from V and 5 bases from J, the junction kept 7 bases outside the gene matches. The CDR3 runs 14 residues. Germline V gives CDR1 MDHEN, CDR2 SYDVKM. The CDR3 sequence is CASSTWTGENEQYF. In DNA, the CDR3 is TGTGCCAGCAGTACATGGACAGGGGAGAACGAGCAGTACTTC.

This clonotype occurred a few times. This may be a read error, as it is one base from a much larger clone. This chain uses TRBV18 with TRBJ2-7; 14 bases line up with TRBD2. The J segment lost 6 bases and the V segment lost 2 bases, leaving 6 bases of the junction unmatched. The CDR3 loop spans 16 amino acids. The germline V gene has CDR1 KGHSH and CDR2 LQKENI. CDR3 DNA: TGTGCCAGCTCACCATCACGACTAGCGGGAGGGCCCGAGCAGTACTTC. Amino acids: CASSPSRLAGGPEQYF.

This clonotype was observed at least ten times. This chain joins TRBV5-8 and TRBJ2-3, with 9 bases identical to TRBD2. Germline loops: CDR1 SGHTS, CDR2 YDEGEE. The V segment lost 0 bases and the J segment 0 bases; nucleotides outside the gene matches: 2. This CDR3 is 16 amino acids long. CDR3 amino acids: CASSLDGTSSTDTQYF. The CDR3 nucleotides are TGTGCCAGCAGCTTGGACGGGACTAGCAGCACAGATACGCAGTATTTT. Drawing the rest from reference TRBV5-8 and TRBJ2-3, the complete variable domain is EAGVTQSPTHLIKTRGQQATLRCSPISGHTSVYWYQQALGLGLQFLLWYDEGEERNRGNFPPRFSGRQFPNYSSELNVNALELEDSALYLCASSLDGTSSTDTQYFGPGTRLTVL.